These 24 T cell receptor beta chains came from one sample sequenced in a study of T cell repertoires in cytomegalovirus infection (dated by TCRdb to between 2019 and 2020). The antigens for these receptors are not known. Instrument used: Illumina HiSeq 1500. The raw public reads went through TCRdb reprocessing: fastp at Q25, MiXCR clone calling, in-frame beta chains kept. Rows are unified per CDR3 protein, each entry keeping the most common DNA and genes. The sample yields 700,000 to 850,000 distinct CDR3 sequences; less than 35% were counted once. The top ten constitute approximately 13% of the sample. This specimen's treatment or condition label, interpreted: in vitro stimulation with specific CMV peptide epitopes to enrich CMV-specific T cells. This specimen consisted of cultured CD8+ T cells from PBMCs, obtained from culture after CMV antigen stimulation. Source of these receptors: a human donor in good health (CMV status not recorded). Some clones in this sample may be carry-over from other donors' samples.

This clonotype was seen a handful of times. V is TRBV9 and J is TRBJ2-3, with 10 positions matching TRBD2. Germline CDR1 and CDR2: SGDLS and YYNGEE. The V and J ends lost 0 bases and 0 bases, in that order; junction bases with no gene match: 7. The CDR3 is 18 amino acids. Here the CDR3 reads CASSVGQRGGRSTDTQYF. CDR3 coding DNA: TGTGCCAGCAGCGTAGGGCAGCGGGGGGGCCGGAGCACAGATACGCAGTATTTT.

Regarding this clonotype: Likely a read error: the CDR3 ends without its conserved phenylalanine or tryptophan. CDR3 residues: CASSFRVPTEAFI. Here the CDR3 DNA reads TGCGCCAGCAGCTTCAGGGTACCCACTGAAGCTTTCATT. The J gene is TRBJ1-1, the V gene TRBV5-1; D may be TRBD1 (5 bases). This CDR3 spans 13 amino acids. CDR1 SGHRS and CDR2 YFSETQ come from the germline V gene. With 2 bases removed from V and 4 bases from J, the gap between germline ends came to 9 bases.

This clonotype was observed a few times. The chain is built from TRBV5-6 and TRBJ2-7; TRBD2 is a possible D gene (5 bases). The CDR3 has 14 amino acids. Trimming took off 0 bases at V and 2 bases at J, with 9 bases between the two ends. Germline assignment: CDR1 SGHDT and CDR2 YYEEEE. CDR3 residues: CASSLATTPYEQYV. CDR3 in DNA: TGTGCCAGCAGCTTGGCGACTACCCCCTACGAGCAGTACGTC.

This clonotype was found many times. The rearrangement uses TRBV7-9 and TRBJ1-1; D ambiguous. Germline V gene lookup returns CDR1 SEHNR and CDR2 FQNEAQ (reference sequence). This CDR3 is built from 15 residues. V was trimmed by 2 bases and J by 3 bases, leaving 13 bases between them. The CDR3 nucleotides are TGTGCCAGCAGCTTAAGGAGGACGGAGGACACTGAAGCTTTCTTT. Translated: CASSLRRTEDTEAFF. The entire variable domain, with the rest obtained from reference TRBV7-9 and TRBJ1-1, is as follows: DTGVSQNPRHKITKRGQNVTFRCDPISEHNRLYWYRQTLGQGPEFLTYFQNEAQLEKSRLLSDRFSAERPKGSFSTLEIQRTEQGDSAMYLCASSLRRTEDTEAFFGQGTRLTVV.

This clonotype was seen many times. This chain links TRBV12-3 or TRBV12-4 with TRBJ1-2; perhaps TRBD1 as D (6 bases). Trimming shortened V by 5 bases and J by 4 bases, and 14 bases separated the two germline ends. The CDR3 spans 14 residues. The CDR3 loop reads CASSPTGQLYGYTF. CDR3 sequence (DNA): TGTGCCAGCAGTCCAACCGGACAGCTCTATGGCTACACCTTC.

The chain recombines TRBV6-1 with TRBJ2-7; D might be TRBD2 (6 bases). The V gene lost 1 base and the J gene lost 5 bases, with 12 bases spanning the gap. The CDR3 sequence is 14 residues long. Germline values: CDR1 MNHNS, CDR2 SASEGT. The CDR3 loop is CASSEGLVRDEQYV. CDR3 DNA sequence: TGTGCCAGCAGTGAAGGACTAGTAAGAGACGAGCAGTACGTC.

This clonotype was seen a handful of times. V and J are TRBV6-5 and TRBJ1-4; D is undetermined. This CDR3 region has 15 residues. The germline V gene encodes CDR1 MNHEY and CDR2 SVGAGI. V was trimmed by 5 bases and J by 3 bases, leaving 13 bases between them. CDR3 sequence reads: CASSLSELANEKLFF. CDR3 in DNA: TGTGCCAGCAGTCTCTCGGAACTTGCTAATGAAAAACTGTTTTTT.

CDR3 bases: TGTGCCAGCAGCTTACGAGACCGCCGCGGTGAGCAGTTCTTC. Encoded protein: CASSLRDRRGEQFF. The chain carries TRBV7-9 and TRBJ2-1; unclear D gene. The CDR3 length is 14 residues. The germline gives CDR1 SEHNR, CDR2 FQNEAQ (reference sequence). The V and J ends lost 2 bases and 9 bases respectively, with 14 bases between them.

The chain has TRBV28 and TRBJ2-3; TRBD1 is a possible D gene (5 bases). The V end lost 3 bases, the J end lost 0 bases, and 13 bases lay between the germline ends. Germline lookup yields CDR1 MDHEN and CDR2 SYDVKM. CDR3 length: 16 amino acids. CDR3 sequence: CASSFFGAPSTDTQYF. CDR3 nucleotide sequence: TGTGCCAGCAGTTTTTTTGGGGCTCCGAGCACAGATACGCAGTATTTT. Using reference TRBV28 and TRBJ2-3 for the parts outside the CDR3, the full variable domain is DVKVTQSSRYLVKRTGEKVFLECVQDMDHENMFWYRQDPGLGLRLIYFSYDVKMKEKGDIPEGYSVSREKKERFSLILESASTNQTSMYLCASSFFGAPSTDTQYFGPGTRLTVL.

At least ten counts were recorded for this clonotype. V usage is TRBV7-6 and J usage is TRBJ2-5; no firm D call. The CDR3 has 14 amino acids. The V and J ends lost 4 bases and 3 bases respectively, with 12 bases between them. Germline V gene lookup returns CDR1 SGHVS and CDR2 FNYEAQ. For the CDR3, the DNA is TGTGCCAGCAGCTCCCGACCCCGGGAAGAGACCCAGTACTTC. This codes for CASSSRPREETQYF.

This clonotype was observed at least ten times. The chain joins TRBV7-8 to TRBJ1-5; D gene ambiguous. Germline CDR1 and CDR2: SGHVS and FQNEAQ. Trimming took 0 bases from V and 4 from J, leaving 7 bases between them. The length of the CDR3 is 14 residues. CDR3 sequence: CASSLALVNQPQHF. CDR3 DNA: TGTGCCAGCAGCTTAGCGCTGGTAAATCAGCCCCAGCATTTT.

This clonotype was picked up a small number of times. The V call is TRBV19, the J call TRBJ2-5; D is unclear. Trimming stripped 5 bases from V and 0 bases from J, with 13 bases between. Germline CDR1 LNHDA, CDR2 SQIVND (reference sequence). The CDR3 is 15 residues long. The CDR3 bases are TGTGCCAGTAGTTCCAGGCTCCGCTACCAAGAGACCCAGTACTTC. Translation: CASSSRLRYQETQYF.

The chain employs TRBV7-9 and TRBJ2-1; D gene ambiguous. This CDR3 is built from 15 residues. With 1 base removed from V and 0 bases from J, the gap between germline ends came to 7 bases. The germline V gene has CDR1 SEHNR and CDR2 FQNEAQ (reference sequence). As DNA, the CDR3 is TGTGCCAGCAGCTTAGGGGCTCCCTCCTACAATGAGCAGTTCTTC. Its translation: CASSLGAPSYNEQFF.

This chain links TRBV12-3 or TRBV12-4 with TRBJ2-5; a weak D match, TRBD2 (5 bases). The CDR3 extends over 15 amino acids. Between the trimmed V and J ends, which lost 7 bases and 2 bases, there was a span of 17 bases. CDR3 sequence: CASMLNLGGQETQYF. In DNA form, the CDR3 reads TGTGCCAGCATGCTCAATTTGGGCGGGCAAGAGACCCAGTACTTC.

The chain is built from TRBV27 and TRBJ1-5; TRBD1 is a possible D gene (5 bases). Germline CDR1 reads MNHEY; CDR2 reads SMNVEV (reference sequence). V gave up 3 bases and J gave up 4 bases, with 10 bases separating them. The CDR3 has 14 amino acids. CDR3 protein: CASSFGGKNQPQHF. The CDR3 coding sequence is TGTGCCAGCAGTTTCGGGGGAAAAAATCAGCCCCAGCATTTT.

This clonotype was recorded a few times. The CDR3 nucleotides read TGTGCCAGCAGGGGGGACTCTGGAAACACCATATATTTT. It is translated as CASRGDSGNTIYF. The chain carries TRBV6-6 and TRBJ1-3; possibly TRBD1 for D (5 bases). Germline V gene lookup returns CDR1 MNHNY and CDR2 SVGAGI (reference sequence). Between the trimmed V and J ends, which lost 6 bases and 0 bases, there was a span of 6 bases. The CDR3 runs 13 residues.

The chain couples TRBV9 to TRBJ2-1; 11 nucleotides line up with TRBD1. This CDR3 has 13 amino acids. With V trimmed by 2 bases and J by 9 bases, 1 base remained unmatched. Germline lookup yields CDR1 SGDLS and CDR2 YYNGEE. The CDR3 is CASSVGTGGEQFF. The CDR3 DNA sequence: TGTGCCAGCAGCGTTGGGACAGGGGGTGAGCAGTTCTTC.

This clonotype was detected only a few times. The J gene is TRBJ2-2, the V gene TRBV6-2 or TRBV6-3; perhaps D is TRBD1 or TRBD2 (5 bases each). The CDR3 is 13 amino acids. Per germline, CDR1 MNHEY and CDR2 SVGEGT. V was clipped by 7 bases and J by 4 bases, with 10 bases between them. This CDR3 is CASTGTITGELFF. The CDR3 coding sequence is TGTGCCAGCACAGGGACGATCACCGGGGAGCTGTTTTTT.

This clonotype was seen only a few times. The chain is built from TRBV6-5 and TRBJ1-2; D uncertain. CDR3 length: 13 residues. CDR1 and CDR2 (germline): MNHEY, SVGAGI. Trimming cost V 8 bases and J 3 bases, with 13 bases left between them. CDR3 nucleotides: TGTGCCAGCTCCCTCTCCCCGGACTATGGCTACACCTTC. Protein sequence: CASSLSPDYGYTF.

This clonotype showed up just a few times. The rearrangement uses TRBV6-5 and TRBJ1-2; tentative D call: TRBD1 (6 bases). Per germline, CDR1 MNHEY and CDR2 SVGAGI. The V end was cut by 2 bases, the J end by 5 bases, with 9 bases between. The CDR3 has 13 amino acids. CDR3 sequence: CASSYAGAYGYTF. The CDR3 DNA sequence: TGTGCCAGCAGTTACGCAGGGGCGTATGGCTACACCTTC.

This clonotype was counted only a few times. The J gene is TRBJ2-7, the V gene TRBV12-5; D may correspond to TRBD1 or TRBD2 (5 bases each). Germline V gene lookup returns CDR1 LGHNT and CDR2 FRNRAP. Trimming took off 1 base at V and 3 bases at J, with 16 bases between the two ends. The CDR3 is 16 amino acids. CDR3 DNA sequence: TGTGCTAGTGGTTTGGACACCGGGACGGATTACTACGAGCAGTACTTC. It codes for CASGLDTGTDYYEQYF.

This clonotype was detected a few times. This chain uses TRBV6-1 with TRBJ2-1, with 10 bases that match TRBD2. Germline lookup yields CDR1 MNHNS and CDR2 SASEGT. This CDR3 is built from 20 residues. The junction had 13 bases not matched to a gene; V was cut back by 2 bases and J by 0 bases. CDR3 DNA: TGTGCCAGCAGTGAATATGGGCTAGCGGGGGCCTCGAGCTCCTACAATGAGCAGTTCTTC. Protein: CASSEYGLAGASSSYNEQFF.

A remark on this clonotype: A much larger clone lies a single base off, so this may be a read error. The chain's CDR3 is CASTPSGGGTDTQYF. In DNA form, the CDR3 reads TGTGCCAGCACCCCCAGTGGCGGGGGCACAGATACGCAGTATTTT. The chain carries TRBV7-2 and TRBJ2-3, with D tentatively TRBD2 (6 bases). The germline CDR1 and CDR2 sequences are SGHTA and FQGNSA. The ends were cut back, 7 bases at V and 1 base at J, with 15 bases in the middle. The CDR3 loop spans 15 amino acids.

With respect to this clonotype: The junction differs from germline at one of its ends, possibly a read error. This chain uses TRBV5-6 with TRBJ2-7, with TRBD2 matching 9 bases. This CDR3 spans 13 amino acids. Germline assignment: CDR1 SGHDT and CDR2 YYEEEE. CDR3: CANSRGGGYEQYF. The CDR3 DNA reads TGTGCCAACAGCCGCGGGGGGGGTTACGAGCAGTACTTC.